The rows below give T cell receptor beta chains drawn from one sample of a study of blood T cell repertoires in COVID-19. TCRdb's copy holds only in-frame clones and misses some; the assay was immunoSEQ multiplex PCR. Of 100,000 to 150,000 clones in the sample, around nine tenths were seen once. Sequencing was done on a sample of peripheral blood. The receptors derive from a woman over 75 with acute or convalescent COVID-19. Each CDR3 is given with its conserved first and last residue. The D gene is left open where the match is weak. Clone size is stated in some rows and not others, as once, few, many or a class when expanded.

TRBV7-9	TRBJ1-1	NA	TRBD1	TGTGCCAGCAGGTTGGGGACAGGGGGCTACACTGAAGCTTTCTTT	CASRLGTGGYTEAFF
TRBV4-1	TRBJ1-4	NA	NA	TGCGCCAGCAGCCAAGCCGAGAGACTAAATGAAAAACTGTTTTTT	CASSQAERLNEKLFF
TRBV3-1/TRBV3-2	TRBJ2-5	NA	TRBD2	TGTGCCAGCAGTCAGACTAGCGGGAGGTTAAAGACCCAGTACTTC	CASSQTSGRLKTQYF
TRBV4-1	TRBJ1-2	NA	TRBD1	TGCGCCAGCAGCCAAGGGCAGGGGGCTGACTATGGCTACACCTTC	CASSQGQGADYGYTF
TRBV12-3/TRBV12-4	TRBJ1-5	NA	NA	TGTGCCAGCACCCAATCCGGGAGCCAGCCCCAGCATTTT	CASTQSGSQPQHF
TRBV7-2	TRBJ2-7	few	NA	TGTGCCAGCAGCTTAGCGCCAGGCGAGAAGTCCAACGAGCAGTACTTC	CASSLAPGEKSNEQYF
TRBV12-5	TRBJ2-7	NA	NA	TGTGCTAGTGGTTTGTCAGGGTCCTACGAGCAGTACTTC	CASGLSGSYEQYF
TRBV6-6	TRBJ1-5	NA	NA	TGTGCCAGCACTCTAAAAGGGGGAAGGGGCAATCAGCCCCAGCATTTT	CASTLKGGRGNQPQHF
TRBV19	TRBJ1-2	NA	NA	TGTGCCAGTAGAAAGGACATAAGCTATGGCTACACCTTC	CASRKDISYGYTF
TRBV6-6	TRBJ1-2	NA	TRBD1	TGTGCCAGCAGTTACGTCGGACAGGGGACCTCCTATTACACCTTC	CASSYVGQGTSYYTF
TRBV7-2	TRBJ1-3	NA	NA	TGTGCCAGCAGCTTAAACGGGGGAAACACCATATATTTT	CASSLNGGNTIYF
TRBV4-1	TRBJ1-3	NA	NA	TGCGCCAGCAGCCAAGATCCGACACTTGGAAACACCATATATTTT	CASSQDPTLGNTIYF
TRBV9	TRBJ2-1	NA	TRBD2	TGTGCCAGTGGGGCCGGGCGGGAGAACGACAATGAGCAGTTCTTC	CASGAGRENDNEQFF
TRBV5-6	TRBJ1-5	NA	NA	TGTGCCAGCAGCCGCGGCAGACCTAATCAGCCCCAGCATTTT	CASSRGRPNQPQHF
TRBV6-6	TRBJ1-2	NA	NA	TGTGCCTGCTCCGGGACTAGGAATGGCTACACCTTC	CACSGTRNGYTF
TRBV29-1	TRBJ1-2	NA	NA	TGCAGCGCCAGATCCTCCCAGGGGTTCCCCTATGGCTACACCTTC	CSARSSQGFPYGYTF
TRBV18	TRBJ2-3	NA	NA	TGTGCCAGCTCACCACAGGGGACAGATACGCAGTATTTT	CASSPQGTDTQYF